This T cell receptor beta chain emerged from a study of blood T cell repertoires in COVID-19. Germline V CDR1 and CDR2: LGHNA, YNFKEQ. Trimming took 5 bases from V and 0 from J, leaving 13 bases between them. This CDR3 is built from 15 residues. Assay used: immunoSEQ multiplex PCR; TCRdb lists only in-frame clones, some missing. The repertoire has under 100,000 clones, 85% to 95% of them found once; the top ten carry roughly 5.9%. The sequence derives from a woman aged 55-70 years with active COVID-19. Sequencing was done on a sample of peripheral blood. V usage is TRBV4-2 and J usage is TRBJ1-1; D unclear. CDR3 nucleotide sequence: TGTGCCAGCAGCGATAGAGGGTATATGAACACTGAAGCTTTCTTT. It encodes CASSDRGYMNTEAFF.